The next 8 T cell receptor beta chains were all read from a single sample in a study of T cell repertoires in aging, cancer and after chemotherapy. Rearranged V-D-J TRB sequences were amplified with a mixed TRB-A/B primer pool. MiXCR was run by TCRdb on the multiplex PCR reads, yielding one entry per CDR3 protein. Here the sample spans 2,000 or so distinct CDR3 sequences, just under 20% being singletons. Amplification of TCR beta used genomic DNA extracted from peripheral blood. Sequencing was carried out using blood. The receptors come from a human donor with a solid tumor.

In its sample, this clonotype was seen a few times. The chain has TRBV5-1 and TRBJ2-1; no definite D call. CDR3 size: 12 residues. Trimming took 0 bases from V and 7 from J, leaving 5 bases between them. CDR1 and CDR2 (germline): SGHRS, YFSETQ. The CDR3 region is CASSLGLNEQFF. In DNA form, the CDR3 reads TGCGCCAGCAGCTTGGGACTTAATGAGCAGTTCTTC. The full variable domain, in which reference TRBV5-1 and TRBJ2-1 provide the parts outside the CDR3, is KAGVTQTPRYLIKTRGQQVTLSCSPISGHRSVSWYQQTPGQGLQFLFEYFSETQRNKGNFPGRFSGRQFSNSRSEMNVSTLELGDSALYLCASSLGLNEQFFGPGTRLTVL.

By frequency in the sample, this clonotype is large (0.1 to 1%). The rearrangement links TRBV19 to TRBJ1-2; D ambiguous. Trimming shortened V by 6 bases and J by 2 bases, and 16 bases separated the two germline ends. CDR3 length: 15 residues. Looked up from germline, CDR1 is LNHDA and CDR2 is SQIVND (reference sequence). The CDR3 DNA reads TGTGCCAGTAGAGGGAGAGGAGAAGGCAACTATGGCTACACCTTC. The encoded protein is CASRGRGEGNYGYTF.

By proportion, this clonotype is medium-sized. This sequence joins TRBV18 and TRBJ2-5; no clear D. The CDR3 runs to 12 residues. Germline CDR1 is KGHSH and CDR2 is LQKENI. Trimming shortened V by 6 bases and J by 4 bases, and 9 bases separated the two germline ends. The CDR3 DNA is TGTGCCAGCTCCCCCGAAGGAGAGACCCAGTACTTC. This codes for CASSPEGETQYF.

This clonotype qualifies as medium-sized. CDR3 sequence reads: CASSTRDNQETQYF. The CDR3 DNA reads TGTGCCAGCAGCACCCGGGACAATCAAGAGACCCAGTACTTC. The V gene is TRBV5-4, the J gene TRBJ2-5; tentative D call: TRBD1 (6 bases). The CDR3 contains 14 residues. Trimming removed 4 bases from V and 2 bases from J, with 12 bases in between. Germline values: CDR1 SGHNT, CDR2 YYREEE (reference sequence).

The chain links TRBV5-6 to TRBJ2-1, with a possible D match to TRBD2 (6 bases). The CDR3 totals 14 residues. Deletions cut 4 bases from V and 8 bases from J, with 16 bases between. The germline gives CDR1 SGHDT, CDR2 YYEEEE. The chain's CDR3 is CASSVAGSRDEQFF. The CDR3 coding sequence is TGTGCCAGCAGCGTAGCCGGGAGCCGCGATGAGCAGTTCTTC.

The chain carries TRBV15 and TRBJ2-1, with 8 bases identical to TRBD1. CDR1 and CDR2 (germline): LNHNV, YYDKDF (reference sequence). The CDR3 is made up of 18 amino acids. J lost 2 bases, V lost 2 bases, and 11 bases had no gene match. The CDR3 nucleotides are TGTGCCACCAGCAGATACGCCCAACAGGGGGAACCCTACAATGAGCAGTTCTTC. Residues: CATSRYAQQGEPYNEQFF.

This clonotype is classed as large (0.1 to 1%). The chain employs TRBV6-2 or TRBV6-3 and TRBJ2-1, with a weak D call TRBD2 (5 bases). V shed 2 bases and J shed 13 bases, with 12 bases lying between them. CDR1 is MNHEY, CDR2 SVGEGT, per germline. This CDR3 spans 12 amino acids. As DNA, the CDR3 is TGTGCCAGCAGTTACGACACTAGAAGCCAGTTCTTC. Amino acids: CASSYDTRSQFF.

This clonotype is termed medium-sized. J is TRBJ2-3 and V is TRBV20-1; 10 nucleotides align to TRBD2. Germline CDR1 and CDR2: DFQATT and SNEGSKA (reference sequence). The CDR3 runs 16 residues. Germline trimming cut 0 bases from V and 0 bases from J; bases unmatched to any gene: 3. For the CDR3, the DNA is TGCAGTGCTAGAGAAACTAGCGGGATGAGCACAGATACGCAGTATTTT. Translating it yields CSARETSGMSTDTQYF.